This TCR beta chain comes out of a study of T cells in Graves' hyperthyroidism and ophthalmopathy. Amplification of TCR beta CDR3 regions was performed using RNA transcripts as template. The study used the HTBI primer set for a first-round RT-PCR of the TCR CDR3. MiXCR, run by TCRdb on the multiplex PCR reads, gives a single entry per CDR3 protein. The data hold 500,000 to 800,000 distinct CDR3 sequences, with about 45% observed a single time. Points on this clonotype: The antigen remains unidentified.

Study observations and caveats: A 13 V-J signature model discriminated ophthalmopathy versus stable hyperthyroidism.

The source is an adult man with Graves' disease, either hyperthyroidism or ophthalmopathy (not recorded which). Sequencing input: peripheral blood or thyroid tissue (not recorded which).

The CDR3 nucleotides read TGTGCCAGCAGTTTAAGCAAAACCGCTGAAGCTTTCTTT. Protein product: CASSLSKTAEAFF. The chain employs TRBV12-3 or TRBV12-4 and TRBJ1-1; D not certain. V was cut by 2 bases and J by 6 bases, with 10 bases left in between. The length of the CDR3 is 13 residues.